The clone carrying this T cell receptor (beta chain) was seen just once. CDR3 length equals 15 residues. Germline V gives CDR1 SGHKS, CDR2 YYEKEE (reference sequence). The junction had 2 bases not matched to a gene; V was cut back by 2 bases and J by 0 bases. The sample originates from a study of blood T cell repertoires in COVID-19. Looking at the study overall: Samples came from the United States, Italy and Spain, spanning acute and convalescent COVID-19. PBMCs, B-cell-depleted T cells, or T cells were the source of the cDNA or gDNA that made up the material.

Per the original data handling: From reference gene primer amplification, estimates of nucleated cell counts were derived. Profiling relied on immunoSEQ multiplex PCR, and the TCRdb table lists in-frame clones only, not all of them. The DNA gave D and trimming, while V, J and clone size come from that table. The repertoire holds a few hundred thousand clones, more than 80% seen once, with 3% in the top ten. Material for sequencing was peripheral blood. V gene TRBV5-5 combines with J gene TRBJ2-1, with 7 bases fitting TRBD2. The TCR comes from a woman in her twenties or thirties with active or convalescent COVID-19. CDR3 bases: TGTGCCAGCAGCTTCGGGGGGAGCTCCTACAATGAGCAGTTCTTC. This codes for CASSFGGSSYNEQFF.